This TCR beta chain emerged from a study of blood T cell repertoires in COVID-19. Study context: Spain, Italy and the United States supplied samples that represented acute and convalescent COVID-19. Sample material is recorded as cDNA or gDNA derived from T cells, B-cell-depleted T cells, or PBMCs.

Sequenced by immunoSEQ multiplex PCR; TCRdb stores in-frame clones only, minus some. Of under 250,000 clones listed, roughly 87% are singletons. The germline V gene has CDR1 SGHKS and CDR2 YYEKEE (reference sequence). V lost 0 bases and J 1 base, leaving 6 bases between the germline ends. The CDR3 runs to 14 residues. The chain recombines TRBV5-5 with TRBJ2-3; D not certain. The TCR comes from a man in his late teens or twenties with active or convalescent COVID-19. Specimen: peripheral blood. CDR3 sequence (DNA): TGTGCCAGCAGCTTGGCCGTTCGCACAGATACGCAGTATTTT. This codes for CASSLAVRTDTQYF.